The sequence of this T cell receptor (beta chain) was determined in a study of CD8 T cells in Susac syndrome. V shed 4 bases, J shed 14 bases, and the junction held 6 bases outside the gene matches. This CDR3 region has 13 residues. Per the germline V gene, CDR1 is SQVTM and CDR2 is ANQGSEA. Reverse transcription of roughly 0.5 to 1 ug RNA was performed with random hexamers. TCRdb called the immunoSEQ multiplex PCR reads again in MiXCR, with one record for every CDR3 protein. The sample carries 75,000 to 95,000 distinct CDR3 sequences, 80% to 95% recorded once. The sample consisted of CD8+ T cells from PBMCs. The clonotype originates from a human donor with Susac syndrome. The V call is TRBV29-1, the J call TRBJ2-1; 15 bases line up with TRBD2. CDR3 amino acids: CSVGGLAGGFKFF. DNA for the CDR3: TGCAGCGTTGGTGGACTAGCGGGAGGGTTTAAGTTCTTC.